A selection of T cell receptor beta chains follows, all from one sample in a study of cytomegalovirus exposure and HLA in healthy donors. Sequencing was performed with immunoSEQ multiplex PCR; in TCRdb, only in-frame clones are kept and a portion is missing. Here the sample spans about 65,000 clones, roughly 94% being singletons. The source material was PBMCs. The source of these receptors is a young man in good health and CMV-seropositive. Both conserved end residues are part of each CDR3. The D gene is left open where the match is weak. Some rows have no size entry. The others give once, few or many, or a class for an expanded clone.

cdr3_nt: TGTGCCAGCAAAATCAGGGGGCCAAATGAAAAACTGTTTTTT
cdr3_aa: CASKIRGPNEKLFF
j_call: TRBJ1-4
v_call: TRBV27
clone_size: .
d_call: TRBD1

cdr3_nt: TGTGCTAGTGGTACATCTGACATTTGGTCCTACGAGCAGTACTTC
cdr3_aa: CASGTSDIWSYEQYF
j_call: TRBJ2-7
v_call: TRBV12-5
clone_size: .
d_call: .

cdr3_nt: TGTGCCAGCAGCTCAGACAGGCCTGGATCCACTAGCACAGATACGCAGTATTTT
cdr3_aa: CASSSDRPGSTSTDTQYF
j_call: TRBJ2-3
v_call: TRBV9
clone_size: .
d_call: .

cdr3_nt: TGTGCCAGCAGTGAAGGGACTAGCGGGGCAGATACGCAGTATTTT
cdr3_aa: CASSEGTSGADTQYF
j_call: TRBJ2-3
v_call: TRBV6-1
clone_size: .
d_call: TRBD2

cdr3_nt: TGTGCCAGCAGTCTATCTAGGGGTTTGAACAATGAGCAGTTCTTC
cdr3_aa: CASSLSRGLNNEQFF
j_call: TRBJ2-1
v_call: TRBV27
clone_size: once
d_call: .

cdr3_nt: TGTGCCAGCAAAACCACCGGGGGGGTGGGCGACTACGAGCAGTACTTC
cdr3_aa: CASKTTGGVGDYEQYF
j_call: TRBJ2-7
v_call: TRBV11-2
clone_size: .
d_call: TRBD2

cdr3_nt: TGTGCCAGCACTGGCGCCGACGGCGCGGGGAGAGAGACCCAGTACTTC
cdr3_aa: CASTGADGAGRETQYF
j_call: TRBJ2-5
v_call: TRBV6-6
clone_size: .
d_call: .

cdr3_nt: TGTGCCAGCAGCTTATGGTTCTCGGGAGGGCAGTACTTC
cdr3_aa: CASSLWFSGGQYF
j_call: TRBJ2-7
v_call: TRBV7-2
clone_size: .
d_call: TRBD2

cdr3_nt: TGTGCCACCAGCAGAGCAACAGGGCTGATAGAATATTTT
cdr3_aa: CATSRATGLIEYF
j_call: TRBJ2-3
v_call: TRBV15
clone_size: .
d_call: .

cdr3_nt: TGTGCCAGCAGTGAGGGAGGGGAAAAACTGTTTTTT
cdr3_aa: CASSEGGEKLFF
j_call: TRBJ1-4
v_call: TRBV2
clone_size: .
d_call: .

cdr3_nt: TGTGCCAGTAGTATAGTGGGGAGGAACACTGAAGCTTTCTTT
cdr3_aa: CASSIVGRNTEAFF
j_call: TRBJ1-1
v_call: TRBV19
clone_size: .
d_call: .

cdr3_nt: TGTGCCAGCAGTTCCTCCGGGACACCGTACAATGAGCAGTTCTTC
cdr3_aa: CASSSSGTPYNEQFF
j_call: TRBJ2-1
v_call: TRBV27
clone_size: .
d_call: .

cdr3_nt: TGTGCCAGCGGTGAGATTACAGGGACGAATCAGCCCCAGCATTTT
cdr3_aa: CASGEITGTNQPQHF
j_call: TRBJ1-5
v_call: TRBV28
clone_size: .
d_call: .

cdr3_nt: TGTGCCAGCAGTGAGGAGTACCAAGAGACCCAGTACTTC
cdr3_aa: CASSEEYQETQYF
j_call: TRBJ2-5
v_call: TRBV6-1
clone_size: .
d_call: .

cdr3_nt: TGCGCCAGCAGCTTACAGCACTCCTACGAGCAGTACTTC
cdr3_aa: CASSLQHSYEQYF
j_call: TRBJ2-7
v_call: TRBV5-1
clone_size: .
d_call: .

cdr3_nt: TGTGCCAGCAGCTTCGGGACTAGCGGGATCACAGATACGCAGTATTTT
cdr3_aa: CASSFGTSGITDTQYF
j_call: TRBJ2-3
v_call: TRBV7-8
clone_size: .
d_call: TRBD2

cdr3_nt: TGTGCCAGCAGCAATAAAGGACTAGCGGGAATATACGGAGTCAGGGAGACCCAGTACTTC
cdr3_aa: CASSNKGLAGIYGVRETQYF
j_call: TRBJ2-5
v_call: TRBV28
clone_size: .
d_call: TRBD2

cdr3_nt: TGTGCCAGCAGCTTGGACGGCGGGAGTGGCACCGGGGAGCTGTTTTTT
cdr3_aa: CASSLDGGSGTGELFF
j_call: TRBJ2-2
v_call: TRBV7-3
clone_size: .
d_call: TRBD2

cdr3_nt: TGTGCCAGCAGCTTAGTACAGGGAGCTGAAAAACTGTTTTTT
cdr3_aa: CASSLVQGAEKLFF
j_call: TRBJ1-4
v_call: TRBV7-2
clone_size: .
d_call: .

cdr3_nt: TGTGCTAGTGGTTTGGGGAACGGGATCTTGGATGAGCAGTTCTTC
cdr3_aa: CASGLGNGILDEQFF
j_call: TRBJ2-1
v_call: TRBV12-5
clone_size: once
d_call: .

cdr3_nt: TGTGCCAGCACGGGACAGGAGATAAATGAGCAGTTCTTC
cdr3_aa: CASTGQEINEQFF
j_call: TRBJ2-1
v_call: TRBV7-8
clone_size: .
d_call: TRBD1

cdr3_nt: TGTGCCAGCAGCACCAGACAGGGGCAAGGGGAGCAGTACTTC
cdr3_aa: CASSTRQGQGEQYF
j_call: TRBJ2-7
v_call: TRBV7-8
clone_size: .
d_call: TRBD1

cdr3_nt: TGTGCCAGCAGCTTTAGCGGGGGCCAGACCGGGGAGCTGTTTTTT
cdr3_aa: CASSFSGGQTGELFF
j_call: TRBJ2-2
v_call: TRBV7-2
clone_size: .
d_call: TRBD2

cdr3_nt: TGTGCCAGCAGCTTAAGGGCACAGGGGATGAGCGAAAAACTGTTTTTT
cdr3_aa: CASSLRAQGMSEKLFF
j_call: TRBJ1-4
v_call: TRBV7-2
clone_size: few
d_call: TRBD1

cdr3_nt: TGTGCCAGCACCGGGACAGACAAACCCGGCGCCTATAATTCACCCCTCCACTTT
cdr3_aa: CASTGTDKPGAYNSPLHF
j_call: TRBJ1-6
v_call: TRBV28
clone_size: .
d_call: TRBD1

cdr3_nt: TGTGCTAGTGGGGCCGGGACACGAGCAGTGAACACTGAAGCTTTCTTT
cdr3_aa: CASGAGTRAVNTEAFF
j_call: TRBJ1-1
v_call: TRBV12-5
clone_size: .
d_call: .

cdr3_nt: TGTGCCAGCTCACCGGAGGGACAGACGAATGGCTACACCTTC
cdr3_aa: CASSPEGQTNGYTF
j_call: TRBJ1-2
v_call: TRBV18
clone_size: few
d_call: TRBD1

cdr3_nt: TGTGCCAGCAGCAAACGGGACAATAATTCACCCCTCCACTTT
cdr3_aa: CASSKRDNNSPLHF
j_call: TRBJ1-6
v_call: TRBV11-2
clone_size: .
d_call: .

cdr3_nt: TGTGCCAGCAGCTTGGGGACTAGCGGCCTCACAGATACGCAGTATTTT
cdr3_aa: CASSLGTSGLTDTQYF
j_call: TRBJ2-3
v_call: TRBV9
clone_size: .
d_call: TRBD2

cdr3_nt: TGTGCCAGCTCATCCTTTCAGGTGGATGAGCAGTTCTTC
cdr3_aa: CASSSFQVDEQFF
j_call: TRBJ2-1
v_call: TRBV18
clone_size: once
d_call: .

cdr3_nt: TGTGCCAGCACCTATACCCAGGGTACGCAGTATTTT
cdr3_aa: CASTYTQGTQYF
j_call: TRBJ2-3
v_call: TRBV6-1
clone_size: .
d_call: .

cdr3_nt: TGTGCCAGCAGCAGTGACACAGTAGGTGCTTTCTTT
cdr3_aa: CASSSDTVGAFF
j_call: TRBJ1-1
v_call: TRBV28
clone_size: .
d_call: .

cdr3_nt: TGTGCCAGCAGCTTGGCAGGGGTTCACGAGCAGTACTTC
cdr3_aa: CASSLAGVHEQYF
j_call: TRBJ2-7
v_call: TRBV7-9
clone_size: .
d_call: .

cdr3_nt: TGTGCCAGCAGCCCACTAGCGGGAGCTTTCAATGAGCAGTTCTTC
cdr3_aa: CASSPLAGAFNEQFF
j_call: TRBJ2-1
v_call: TRBV13
clone_size: .
d_call: TRBD2

cdr3_nt: TGTGCCAGCTCAGTAAACAGGGGGCACACCGGGGAGCTGTTTTTT
cdr3_aa: CASSVNRGHTGELFF
j_call: TRBJ2-2
v_call: TRBV18
clone_size: few
d_call: TRBD1

cdr3_nt: TGCAGCGTTTCCCAGCGGGACGCGGCTTTCTTT
cdr3_aa: CSVSQRDAAFF
j_call: TRBJ1-1
v_call: TRBV29-1
clone_size: once
d_call: .

cdr3_nt: TGTGCCACCAGCAGAGATCATCGGCAGGGAAATTTAGATGAGCAGTTCTTC
cdr3_aa: CATSRDHRQGNLDEQFF
j_call: TRBJ2-1
v_call: TRBV15
clone_size: .
d_call: .

cdr3_nt: TGTGCCAGCACGCGGACAGGAGCCAATCAGCCCCAGCATTTT
cdr3_aa: CASTRTGANQPQHF
j_call: TRBJ1-5
v_call: TRBV6-6
clone_size: .
d_call: TRBD1

cdr3_nt: TGTGCCAGCACCGGGACAGGCAATCAGCCCCAGCATTTT
cdr3_aa: CASTGTGNQPQHF
j_call: TRBJ1-5
v_call: TRBV19
clone_size: .
d_call: TRBD1

cdr3_nt: TGTGCCAGCAGTGAATATCTAGCGGGCGGCGAGCAGTTCTTC
cdr3_aa: CASSEYLAGGEQFF
j_call: TRBJ2-1
v_call: TRBV25-1
clone_size: .
d_call: TRBD2

cdr3_nt: TGTGCCAGCAGCTTCCAGGGTGGTACGCAGTATTTT
cdr3_aa: CASSFQGGTQYF
j_call: TRBJ2-3
v_call: TRBV7-6
clone_size: .
d_call: .

cdr3_nt: TGCGCCAGCAGTGGGTGGCTAGGCAATGAGCAGTTCTTC
cdr3_aa: CASSGWLGNEQFF
j_call: TRBJ2-1
v_call: TRBV10-2
clone_size: .
d_call: .

cdr3_nt: TGTGCCAGCAGCCCCTGGGAGGGAGGGTCGGGCGAGCAGTACTTC
cdr3_aa: CASSPWEGGSGEQYF
j_call: TRBJ2-7
v_call: TRBV13
clone_size: .
d_call: TRBD2

cdr3_nt: TGTGCCAGCAGCCGCGGGCGGGCCACAGATACGCAGTATTTT
cdr3_aa: CASSRGRATDTQYF
j_call: TRBJ2-3
v_call: TRBV11-3
clone_size: once
d_call: .

cdr3_nt: TGTGCCAGCAGTGAAGAGGCAGGGACAAGTTTCGGCTACACCTTC
cdr3_aa: CASSEEAGTSFGYTF
j_call: TRBJ1-2
v_call: TRBV6-1
clone_size: .
d_call: .

cdr3_nt: TGCGCCAGCAGCTTGGGGCAGGATAATGAAAAACTGTTTTTT
cdr3_aa: CASSLGQDNEKLFF
j_call: TRBJ1-4
v_call: TRBV5-1
clone_size: .
d_call: .

cdr3_nt: TGTGCCAGCACCGGGACAGGGGATAATAGCGGAGTCTACGAGCAGTACTTC
cdr3_aa: CASTGTGDNSGVYEQYF
j_call: TRBJ2-7
v_call: TRBV2
clone_size: .
d_call: TRBD1

cdr3_nt: TGTGCCAGCAGTTTACATGGAGACTACGAGCAGTACTTC
cdr3_aa: CASSLHGDYEQYF
j_call: TRBJ2-7
v_call: TRBV27
clone_size: .
d_call: .